Listed below are T cell receptor beta chains from one sample, sequenced in a study of high-grade serous ovarian cancer treatment subgroups. Sequencing used immunoSEQ multiplex PCR; TCRdb keeps in-frame clones, though not all of them. The sample includes about 7,700 clones, under 80% of them seen just once. Sequencing input: tumor tissue. These receptors all stem from a human donor with high-grade serous ovarian cancer. The CDR3 runs from the conserved cysteine through the conserved F or W. Fields, in order: D gene, CDR3 length, clone size, V gene, J gene, CDR3 protein, CDR3 DNA. The D gene is left open where the match is weak. Clone size, where shown, is once, few, many, or a class for clones that have expanded.

TRBD2	15	-	TRBV6-1	TRBJ2-3	CASPKGRESTDTQYF	TGTGCCAGCCCGAAGGGGAGGGAAAGCACAGATACGCAGTATTTT
-	14	-	TRBV14	TRBJ1-2	CASSQHQGRYGYTF	TGTGCCAGCAGCCAACACCAGGGGAGGTATGGCTACACCTTC
-	12	-	TRBV6-6	TRBJ2-7	CASSYSYDEQYF	TGTGCCAGCAGTTATTCTTACGACGAGCAGTACTTC
TRBD1	12	few	TRBV6-5	TRBJ1-1	CASSRQGTEAFF	TGTGCCAGCAGTAGACAGGGAACTGAAGCTTTCTTT
TRBD2	14	-	TRBV19	TRBJ2-3	CASSVWGGTDTQYF	TGTGCCAGTAGTGTCTGGGGGGGAACAGATACGCAGTATTTT
-	16	-	TRBV4-1	TRBJ1-5	CASSQGGGYGNQPQHF	TGCGCCAGCAGCCAAGGGGGGGGGTACGGCAATCAGCCCCAGCATTTT
-	12	-	TRBV11-3	TRBJ1-2	CASSFSDYGYTF	TGTGCCAGCAGCTTTTCAGACTATGGCTACACCTTC
-	13	-	TRBV7-9	TRBJ2-1	CASSLYGANEQFF	TGTGCCAGCAGCTTATACGGGGCCAATGAGCAGTTCTTC
-	15	-	TRBV2	TRBJ2-3	CASSFLLGGGDTQYF	TGTGCCAGCAGTTTCCTACTCGGAGGAGGGGATACGCAGTATTTT
-	11	few	TRBV29-1	TRBJ1-2	CSATDHYGYTF	TGCAGCGCCACCGACCATTATGGCTACACCTTC
TRBD1	15	few	TRBV9	TRBJ1-5	CASSVGTGSYQPQHF	TGTGCCAGCAGCGTCGGGACAGGATCCTATCAGCCCCAGCATTTT
-	13	-	TRBV7-2	TRBJ1-2	CASSLISSYGYTF	TGTGCCAGCAGCTTAATTAGCAGCTATGGCTACACCTTC
-	12	few	TRBV18	TRBJ2-5	CASSPPQETQYF	TGTGCCAGCTCACCACCTCAAGAGACCCAGTACTTC
-	12	-	TRBV14	TRBJ2-7	CASSLGPAKQYF	TGTGCCAGCAGCCTTGGACCCGCTAAGCAGTACTTC
-	16	once	TRBV7-3	TRBJ2-7	CASSQQGAGGPNEQYF	TGTGCCAGCAGTCAACAGGGGGCGGGAGGGCCTAACGAGCAGTACTTC
-	15	-	TRBV4-2	TRBJ2-1	CASSQDLGTYNEQFF	TGTGCCAGCAGCCAAGATTTAGGTACCTACAATGAGCAGTTCTTC
-	15	-	TRBV30	TRBJ1-6	CAWSARHWDYSPLHF	TGTGCCTGGAGCGCTAGGCACTGGGACTATTCACCCCTCCACTTT
TRBD1	17	-	TRBV2	TRBJ1-3	CASSPGVGQNLGNTIYF	TGTGCCAGCAGCCCCGGGGTGGGACAGAACCTTGGAAACACCATATATTTT
-	15	-	TRBV9	TRBJ2-6	CASSGQGTGANVLTF	TGTGCCAGCAGCGGGCAGGGGACGGGGGCCAACGTCCTGACTTTC
TRBD2	16	-	TRBV11-2	TRBJ2-3	CASSLVGGLATDTQYF	TGTGCCAGCAGCTTAGTGGGGGGACTAGCGACAGATACGCAGTATTTT
-	14	-	TRBV19	TRBJ1-3	CASTRIYEGNTIYF	TGTGCCAGCACCCGCATTTACGAAGGAAACACCATATATTTT
-	14	few	TRBV7-2	TRBJ2-3	CASSLGPGRDTQYF	TGTGCCAGCAGCTTAGGTCCGGGAAGAGATACGCAGTATTTT
-	14	-	TRBV2	TRBJ1-6	CATQGGAWNSPLHF	TGTGCCACCCAAGGGGGGGCCTGGAATTCACCCCTCCACTTT
-	15	-	TRBV11-3	TRBJ2-5	CASSASGDGKETQYF	TGTGCCAGCAGCGCTTCGGGAGATGGGAAAGAGACCCAGTACTTC
-	12	-	TRBV11-2	TRBJ1-1	CASSQLYTEAFF	TGTGCCAGCAGCCAGCTATACACTGAAGCTTTCTTT
TRBD2	15	-	TRBV10-3	TRBJ2-1	CAIRDGLAGVGEQFF	TGTGCCATCAGGGATGGACTAGCGGGAGTCGGGGAGCAGTTCTTC
-	16	few	TRBV7-3	TRBJ2-6	CASSLGPGAGANVLTF	TGTGCCAGCAGCTTGGGACCAGGGGCTGGGGCCAACGTCCTGACTTTC
-	14	-	TRBV28	TRBJ2-2	CATPGLTNTGELFF	TGTGCCACCCCTGGGTTAACGAACACCGGGGAGCTGTTTTTT
TRBD1	14	once	TRBV30	TRBJ1-4	CAWSAGQGAKKLFF	TGTGCCTGGAGCGCGGGACAGGGGGCTAAAAAACTGTTTTTT
-	16	-	TRBV27	TRBJ2-1	CASSLSVRAAYNEQFF	TGTGCCAGCAGTTTATCGGTCCGGGCGGCCTACAATGAGCAGTTCTTC
-	17	-	TRBV21-1	TRBJ2-7	CAIPPPVIAGGPPEQYF	TGTGCCATCCCTCCCCCGGTGATAGCGGGAGGACCCCCGGAGCAGTACTTC
TRBD1	18	-	TRBV11-3	TRBJ2-1	CASSLDQSGTGVNNEQFF	TGTGCCAGCAGCTTGGATCAATCCGGGACAGGGGTGAACAATGAGCAGTTCTTC
-	14	once	TRBV7-3	TRBJ2-7	CASSQTPTSYEQYF	TGTGCCAGCAGCCAGACCCCGACCTCCTACGAGCAGTACTTC
-	14	-	TRBV28	TRBJ1-3	CASSRGYSGNTIYF	TGTGCCAGCAGTAGGGGGTACTCTGGAAACACCATATATTTT
-	13	-	TRBV4-3	TRBJ2-5	CASSQVAKETQYF	TGCGCCAGCAGCCAAGTAGCGAAAGAGACCCAGTACTTC
TRBD2	13	-	TRBV6-1	TRBJ2-1	CASTGLAGNEQFF	TGTGCCAGCACAGGACTAGCGGGCAATGAGCAGTTCTTC